This entry is about one T cell receptor beta chain. Antigen unknown. A junction end diverges from the germline sequence, so it may reflect a read error. Indicated treatment: approximately 10-day PBMC culture with coronavirus spike peptide pools or control peptides (ViraFEST assay). CD4+ T-cell collection from the unexposed donor predated the COVID-19 pandemic (2011-2018). An Oncomine TCR Beta short-read assay was used to sequence the DNA from cultured CD4+ T cells. In TCRdb, the PCR reads were re-called with MiXCR into one record per CDR3 protein. The data show 4,000 to 5,000 distinct CDR3 sequences, roughly 36% seen once. The data belong to a study of vaccination and CD4 T cells after COVID-19. Looking at the study overall: Six males and four females, two of them Hispanic, were enrolled as convalescents. Control cultures were supplied with a CEFX pool, an HIV-1 Nef pool, or no peptide at all. The interval from dose two to post-vaccine sampling had a median of about 66 days, and it ranged from 14 to 241.

Whole-study results and caveats: The appearance of a median approximately 90% of reactive clones in convalescent patients occurred only post-vaccination.

The CDR3 runs 12 residues. Germline CDR1 reads DFQATT; CDR2 reads SNEGSKA (reference sequence). J is TRBJ2-3 and V is TRBV20-1; D uncertain. Specimen: CD4+ T cells from blood, cultured in vitro. The receptor comes from a human donor in good health. CDR3 amino acids: CSATPLLDTRYF. CDR3 nucleotide sequence: TGCAGTGCTACTCCCCTCCTAGATACGCGGTATTTT.